This record covers a single T cell receptor (beta chain). Sequencing used immunoSEQ multiplex PCR; TCRdb keeps in-frame clones, though not all of them. The profile shows about 220,000 clones, roughly 84% of them singletons. This sample was included in a study of blood T cell repertoires in COVID-19. The CDR3 consists of 14 residues. Trimming pared 3 bases from V and 8 bases from J, leaving 16 bases between. Germline values: CDR1 DFQATT, CDR2 SNEGSKA (reference sequence). The TCR originated in a woman older than 75 with acute or convalescent COVID-19. The rearrangement uses TRBV20-1 and TRBJ1-4, with a tentative D call TRBD1 (6 bases). The sample was peripheral blood. CDR3 residues: CSASERAGEEKLFF. CDR3 coding DNA: TGCAGTGCTAGTGAACGGGCAGGGGAGGAAAAACTGTTTTTT.